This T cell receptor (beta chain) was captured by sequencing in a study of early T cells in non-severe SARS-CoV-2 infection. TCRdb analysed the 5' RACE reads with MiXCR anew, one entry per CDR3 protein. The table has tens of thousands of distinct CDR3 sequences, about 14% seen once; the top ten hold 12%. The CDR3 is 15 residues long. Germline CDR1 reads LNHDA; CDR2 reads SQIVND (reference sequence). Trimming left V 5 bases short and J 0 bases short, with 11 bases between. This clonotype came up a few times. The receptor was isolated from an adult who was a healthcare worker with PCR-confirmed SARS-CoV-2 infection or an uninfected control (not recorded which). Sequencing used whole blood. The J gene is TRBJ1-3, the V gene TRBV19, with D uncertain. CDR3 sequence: CASSLYLRSGNTIYF. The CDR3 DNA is TGTGCCAGTAGTCTCTACCTGCGCTCTGGAAACACCATATATTTT.